The table lists the clone carrying this TCR beta chain with a few counts. The antigen is unknown. TCRdb re-analysed the RT-PCR reads in MiXCR, keeping a single row per CDR3 protein. The data show 650,000 to 800,000 distinct CDR3 sequences, over 11% seen once. These data come from a study of response to subunit inactivated influenza vaccine. Study-level findings and limits: Every seasonal influenza vaccination brings in few new T cells, the authors suggested.

This CDR3 spans 18 amino acids. Germline CDR1 and CDR2: SGHTA and FQGNSA. V was shortened by 0 bases and J by 0 bases, with 16 bases between the two germline ends. The clonotype was recovered from a man aged 50 or older who received an inactivated influenza vaccine. The chain joins TRBV7-2 to TRBJ2-3, with D unclear. The sequenced sample was PBMCs from blood, obtained about 14 days before vaccination. The CDR3 protein is CASSLAVRAAPSTDTQYF. Here the CDR3 DNA reads TGTGCCAGCAGCTTAGCAGTCCGGGCTGCTCCTAGCACAGATACGCAGTATTTT.